Listed here are 19 T cell receptor beta chains from one sample, sequenced in a study of CD8 T cells in ankylosing spondylitis. TCRdb processed the 5' RACE reads anew with MiXCR; each CDR3 protein has one entry. The table records roughly 230,000 distinct CDR3 sequences, 15% to 20% of them present only once. Sequencing was done on a sample of blood, either unsorted or a sorted T cell fraction (not recorded which). All receptors come from a male donor with ankylosing spondylitis or in good health (not recorded which).

The chain combines TRBV7-9 with TRBJ2-1; 12 bases fit TRBD2. This CDR3 contains 15 residues. Germline trimming cut 4 bases from V and 5 bases from J; bases unmatched to any gene: 3. Germline V CDR1 and CDR2: SEHNR, FQNEAQ (reference sequence). CDR3 in amino acids: CASSSRLAGDNEQFF. The CDR3 DNA sequence: TGTGCCAGCAGCTCCAGACTAGCGGGGGACAATGAGCAGTTCTTC.

This clonotype appeared a few times. The genes are TRBV28 and TRBJ1-5; TRBD1 might be the D (5 bases). In germline, CDR1 is MDHEN, CDR2 SYDVKM. Trimming took off 4 bases at V and 6 bases at J, with 13 bases between the two ends. This CDR3 is built from 14 residues. CDR3 nucleotide sequence: TGTGCCAGCAGTTGGGACCGGGGACGTCAGCCCCAGCATTTT. This encodes CASSWDRGRQPQHF.

This clonotype was detected ten times or more. The chain links TRBV7-9 to TRBJ2-7; 8 nucleotides match TRBD1. With V trimmed by 5 bases and J by 7 bases, 16 bases remained unmatched. The CDR3 spans 16 residues. Germline CDR1 is SEHNR and CDR2 is FQNEAQ (reference sequence). Here the CDR3 reads CASSTSPTGDLGEQYF. The CDR3 nucleotides read TGTGCCAGCAGCACTTCCCCGACAGGGGACCTTGGGGAGCAGTACTTC.

There are many counts of this clonotype. J is TRBJ2-5 and V is TRBV10-2, with 10 bases fitting TRBD1. The junction had 5 bases not matched to a gene; V was cut back by 8 bases and J by 2 bases. The CDR3 covers 14 residues. The germline V gene encodes CDR1 WSHSY and CDR2 SAAADI. CDR3 nucleotides: TGCGCCAGCTGGGGGACAGGGGTTCAAGAGACCCAGTACTTC. Translation: CASWGTGVQETQYF.

Ten or more counts support this clonotype. The chain combines TRBV25-1 with TRBJ1-2; D is ambiguous. This CDR3 is 13 amino acids long. Germline V gene sequence: CDR1 MGHDK, CDR2 SYGVNS. V was pared by 6 bases and J by 6 bases, with 14 bases between. The DNA of the CDR3 is TGTGCCAGCAGCCCGGGAACTGGGGATGGCTACACCTTC. It codes for CASSPGTGDGYTF.

V and J are TRBV12-3 or TRBV12-4 and TRBJ2-7; D is uncertain. CDR3 length: 14 amino acids. The ends were cut back, 0 bases at V and 0 bases at J, with 6 bases in the middle. The CDR3 coding sequence is TGTGCCAGCAGTTTAGCGGGCGCCTCCTACGAGCAGTACTTC. Residues: CASSLAGASYEQYF.

This clonotype has a handful of counts. The chain links TRBV12-3 or TRBV12-4 to TRBJ1-2; D is perhaps TRBD1 (5 bases). The CDR3 consists of 15 residues. Trimming removed 4 bases from V and 6 bases from J, with 18 bases in between. The CDR3 sequence: CASSSVSGAPNGYTF. The CDR3 DNA is TGTGCCAGCAGTTCTGTCTCCGGGGCTCCTAATGGCTACACCTTC.

The sample holds a few counts of this clonotype. This chain connects TRBV5-1 to TRBJ2-1, with D unclear. Trimming stripped 4 bases from V and 0 bases from J, with 17 bases between. The CDR3 extends over 17 amino acids. Germline V CDR1 and CDR2: SGHRS, YFSETQ. CDR3 loop: CASSNRHPQNSYNEQFF. CDR3 coding DNA: TGCGCCAGCAGCAACCGCCATCCCCAGAACTCCTACAATGAGCAGTTCTTC.

This clonotype has at least ten counts. CDR3 residues: CSVRGVGLAGGNEQFF. The CDR3 DNA follows: TGCAGCGTCCGAGGGGTGGGACTAGCGGGAGGCAATGAGCAGTTCTTC. The chain has TRBV29-1 and TRBJ2-1; 15 bases are shared with TRBD2. Germline CDR1 SQVTM, CDR2 ANQGSEA. The trim removed 6 bases at V and 6 bases at J, leaving 9 bases unmatched. This CDR3 region has 16 residues.

The V call is TRBV6-5, the J call TRBJ2-7, with D perhaps given as TRBD1 or TRBD2 (7 bases each). In germline, CDR1 is MNHEY, CDR2 SVGAGI. With 4 bases removed from V and 0 bases from J, the gap between germline ends came to 19 bases. CDR3 length: 17 residues. CDR3 loop: CASSFPGGRASSYEQYF. DNA of the CDR3: TGTGCCAGCAGTTTCCCAGGGGGGAGGGCCAGCTCCTACGAGCAGTACTTC.

This clonotype was recorded many times. The J gene is TRBJ2-1, the V gene TRBV20-1; 7 nucleotides line up with TRBD2. V lost 6 bases to trimming and J lost 3 bases; unmatched junction nucleotides: 5. Germline V CDR1 and CDR2: DFQATT, SNEGSKA (reference sequence). The CDR3 sequence is 13 residues long. The CDR3 coding sequence is TGCAGTGCCGCACTAGCGAACTACAATGAGCAGTTCTTC. Its translation is CSAALANYNEQFF.

This clonotype was counted many times. The chain links TRBV28 to TRBJ2-3, with TRBD1 matching 7 bases. The germline CDR1 and CDR2 sequences are MDHEN and SYDVKM. The V gene end was trimmed by 6 bases and the J gene end by 0 bases; junction bases not matched to a gene: 6. This CDR3 comprises 15 residues. The CDR3 DNA follows: TGTGCCAGCAGGGGGGACAGAGTGAGCACAGATACGCAGTATTTT. This codes for CASRGDRVSTDTQYF.

A few counts support this clonotype. The gene calls are TRBV4-2 and TRBJ2-3, with 8 bases that match TRBD1. The CDR3 is 19 residues long. Germline assignment: CDR1 LGHNA and CDR2 YNFKEQ. V lost 4 bases, J lost 2 bases, and 17 bases stayed unmatched. CDR3 loop: CASSPYQLLGQGVTDTQYF. The CDR3 region has the DNA TGTGCCAGCAGCCCCTACCAGTTACTCGGACAGGGAGTCACAGATACGCAGTATTTT.

The J gene is TRBJ2-7, the V gene TRBV9; 9 bases fit TRBD2. Trimming removed 4 bases from V and 2 bases from J; junction bases left unmatched: 7. From germline, CDR1 is SGDLS and CDR2 YYNGEE. The length of the CDR3 is 15 residues. Here the CDR3 reads CASSPRTSAAYEQYF. CDR3 sequence (DNA): TGTGCCAGCAGCCCCCGGACTAGCGCCGCCTACGAGCAGTACTTC. Full variable domain (missing parts from reference TRBV9 and TRBJ2-7): DSGVTQTPKHLITATGQRVTLRCSPRSGDLSVYWYQQSLDQGLQFLIQYYNGEERAKGNILERFSAQQFPDLHSELNLSSLELGDSALYFCASSPRTSAAYEQYFGPGTRLTVT.

In its sample, this clonotype was seen a few times. J is TRBJ2-2 and V is TRBV3-1; 13 bases fit TRBD2. CDR3 length equals 17 residues. V was clipped by 4 bases and J by 2 bases; unmatched bases: 4. CDR1 LGHDT and CDR2 YNNKEL come from the germline V gene (reference sequence). CDR3 DNA sequence: TGTGCCAGCAGCCCCGGGACTAGCGGGACTAACACCGGGGAGCTGTTTTTT. This sequence encodes CASSPGTSGTNTGELFF.

In DNA, the CDR3 is TGTGCCAGCACCTCGACAGGGGGCCACGAGCAGTACTTC. Translating gives CASTSTGGHEQYF. The chain combines TRBV9 with TRBJ2-7; 10 bases align to TRBD1. The length of the CDR3 is 13 residues. V lost 6 bases to trimming and J lost 5 bases; unmatched junction nucleotides: 5. Looked up from germline, CDR1 is SGDLS and CDR2 is YYNGEE.

This clonotype was counted a few times. The V and J genes are TRBV20-1 and TRBJ1-3, with D possibly being TRBD1 (5 bases). The V gene's germline CDR1 is DFQATT and CDR2 SNEGSKA (reference sequence). Between the trimmed V and J ends, which lost 0 bases and 0 bases, there was a span of 9 bases. This CDR3 has 15 residues. For the CDR3, the DNA is TGCAGTGCTAGAGATCGGACAATCTCTGGAAACACCATATATTTT. Translation: CSARDRTISGNTIYF.

The V gene is TRBV7-3, the J gene TRBJ2-6; D gene unclear. Germline V lookup: CDR1 SGHTA, CDR2 FQGTGA. V was pared by 1 base and J by 1 base, with 8 bases between. The CDR3 consists of 16 residues. CDR3 loop: CASSLISGSGANVLTF. The CDR3 DNA reads TGTGCCAGCAGCTTAATTTCCGGGTCTGGGGCCAACGTCCTGACTTTC.

Only a few counts were recorded for this clonotype. This chain uses TRBV7-8 with TRBJ2-5; a weak D match, TRBD1 (6 bases). Germline V gives CDR1 SGHVS, CDR2 FQNEAQ. The CDR3 covers 15 residues. Trimming cost V 0 bases and J 5 bases, with 13 bases left between them. For the CDR3, the DNA is TGTGCCAGCAGCTTAGCGCAGGGGTTCAGTGAGACCCAGTACTTC. This sequence encodes CASSLAQGFSETQYF.